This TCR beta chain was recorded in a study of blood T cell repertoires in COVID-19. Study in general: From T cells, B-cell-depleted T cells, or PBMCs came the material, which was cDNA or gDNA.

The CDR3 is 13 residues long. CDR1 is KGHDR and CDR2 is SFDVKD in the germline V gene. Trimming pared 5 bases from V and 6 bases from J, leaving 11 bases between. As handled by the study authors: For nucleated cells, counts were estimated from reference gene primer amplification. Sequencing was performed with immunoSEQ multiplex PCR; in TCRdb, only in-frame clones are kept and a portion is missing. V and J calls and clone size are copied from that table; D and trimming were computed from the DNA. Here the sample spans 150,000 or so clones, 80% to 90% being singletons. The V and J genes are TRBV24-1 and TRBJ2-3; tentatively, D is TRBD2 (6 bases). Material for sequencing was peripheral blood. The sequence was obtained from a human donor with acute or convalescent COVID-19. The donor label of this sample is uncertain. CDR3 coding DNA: TGTGCCACCAGTGTCGCTCGGGGGGATACGCAGTATTTT. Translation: CATSVARGDTQYF.